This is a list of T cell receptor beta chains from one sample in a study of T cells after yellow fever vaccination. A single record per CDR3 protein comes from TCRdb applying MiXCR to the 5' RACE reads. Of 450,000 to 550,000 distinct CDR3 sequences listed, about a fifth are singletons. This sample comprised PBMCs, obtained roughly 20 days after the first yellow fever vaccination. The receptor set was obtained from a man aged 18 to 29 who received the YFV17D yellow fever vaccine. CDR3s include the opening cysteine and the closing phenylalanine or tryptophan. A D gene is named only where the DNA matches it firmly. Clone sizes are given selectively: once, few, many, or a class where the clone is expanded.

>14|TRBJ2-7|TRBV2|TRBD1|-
CASTLDRVAYEQYF
TGTGCCAGCACCCTGGACAGGGTTGCTTACGAGCAGTACTTC
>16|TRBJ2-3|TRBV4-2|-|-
CASSTATRVSTDTQYF
TGTGCCAGCAGCACTGCGACGCGGGTGAGCACAGATACGCAGTATTTT
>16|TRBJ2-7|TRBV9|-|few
CASSSSSGTAFYEQYF
TGTGCCAGCAGCTCCTCGAGCGGAACAGCCTTTTACGAGCAGTACTTC
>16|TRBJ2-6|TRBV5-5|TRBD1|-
CASSLVGTAGANVLTF
TGTGCCAGCAGCTTGGTCGGGACAGCTGGGGCCAACGTCCTGACTTTC
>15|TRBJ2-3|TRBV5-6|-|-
CASSLPGPQTDTQYF
TGTGCCAGCAGCTTGCCGGGACCCCAGACAGATACGCAGTATTTT
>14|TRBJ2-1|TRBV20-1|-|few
CSAEQGSTYNEQFF
TGCAGTGCTGAGCAGGGGAGTACCTACAATGAGCAGTTCTTC
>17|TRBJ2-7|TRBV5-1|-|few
CASSLHFGTTPTYEQYF
TGCGCCAGCAGCCTCCACTTCGGGACCACCCCAACCTACGAGCAGTACTTC
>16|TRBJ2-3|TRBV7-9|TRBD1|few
CASSLARDRLTDTQYF
TGTGCCAGCAGCTTAGCCAGGGACAGACTCACAGATACGCAGTATTTT
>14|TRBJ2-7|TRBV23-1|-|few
CAGLLRDGAYEQYF
TGCGCCGGACTTCTGCGGGACGGAGCCTACGAGCAGTACTTC
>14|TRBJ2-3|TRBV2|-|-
CASSPGSVPDTQYF
TGTGCCAGCAGCCCCGGGAGTGTCCCAGATACGCAGTATTTT
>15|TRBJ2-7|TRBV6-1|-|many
CASSLGPMGSYEQYF
TGTGCCAGCAGTCTCGGGCCGATGGGGTCCTACGAGCAGTACTTC
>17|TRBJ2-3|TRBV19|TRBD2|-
CASSSLLSGGFSDTQYF
TGTGCCAGTAGTTCCCTCCTTAGCGGGGGCTTCTCAGATACGCAGTATTTT
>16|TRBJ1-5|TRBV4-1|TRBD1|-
CASSQDRGTGNQPQHF
TGCGCCAGCAGCCAAGATCGGGGGACAGGAAATCAGCCCCAGCATTTT
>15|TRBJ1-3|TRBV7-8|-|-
CASSRGLSSGNTIYF
TGTGCCAGCAGTAGAGGGCTCAGCTCTGGAAACACCATATATTTT